These T cell receptor beta chains were read from a single sample in a study of T cell repertoires in cytomegalovirus infection. Their antigen targets remain unknown. TCRdb passed the reads through MiXCR, listing each CDR3 protein once. Of about 71,000 distinct CDR3 sequences listed, 20% are singletons. Sequencing used CD8+ T cells from cultured PBMCs, obtained from culture after CMV antigen stimulation. These receptors were obtained from a human donor in good health (CMV status not recorded). Some clones in this sample may be carry-over from other donors' samples. Both conserved end residues are part of each CDR3. The D gene is left open where the match is weak. Where a row states a size, it is once, few, many or the class of an expanded clone; other rows omit it.

d_call,j_call,clone_size,v_call,cdr3_nt,cdr3_aa
NA,TRBJ2-3,NA,TRBV6-2/TRBV6-3,TGTGCCAGCAGTTACGCAGGGGTCACAGATACGCAGTATTTT,CASSYAGVTDTQYF
NA,TRBJ1-4,NA,TRBV7-8,TGTGCCAGCAGCTTAGGCCGACGGTATAATGAAAAACTGTTTTTT,CASSLGRRYNEKLFF
TRBD1,TRBJ2-7,few,TRBV28,TGTGCCAGCAGTTACCCTGACAGGGCGCTCTCACCTTCGTTCTCATACGAGCAGTACTTC,CASSYPDRALSPSFSYEQYF
NA,TRBJ2-7,NA,TRBV15,TGTGCCACCAGCAGAGATCGACAGGACTCCTACGAGCAGTACTTC,CATSRDRQDSYEQYF
NA,TRBJ1-1,few,TRBV4-3,TGCGCCAGCAGCCAAGGGGTTGACACTGAAGCTTTCTTT,CASSQGVDTEAFF
TRBD2,TRBJ2-1,NA,TRBV6-2/TRBV6-3,TGTGCCAGCAGTTACCGACGAGCGGGGGACCGTCCCAATGAGCAGTTCTTC,CASSYRRAGDRPNEQFF
NA,TRBJ2-5,NA,TRBV12-3/TRBV12-4,TGTGCCAGCAGTTCCGACAGGGAGGTAGAGGAGACCCAGTACTTC,CASSSDREVEETQYF
NA,TRBJ2-5,few,TRBV7-2,TGTGCCAGCAGCTCAAACAGGGCCAGACAAGAGACCCAGTACTTC,CASSSNRARQETQYF
NA,TRBJ2-1,few,TRBV19,TGTGCCAGTAGTATAGATCGACGCTATTATGAGCAGTTCTTC,CASSIDRRYYEQFF
TRBD2,TRBJ2-5,many,TRBV5-6,TGTGCCAGCAGCTTGATGGCGGGGGGGTTTGAGACCCAGTACTTC,CASSLMAGGFETQYF
NA,TRBJ1-3,few,TRBV6-5,TGTGCCAGCAGTTACGGCCCTCTTTCTGGAAACACCATATATTTT,CASSYGPLSGNTIYF
NA,TRBJ1-4,NA,TRBV28,TGTGCCAGCAGTCCCAGGGCCAATGAAAAACTGTTTTTT,CASSPRANEKLFF
NA,TRBJ1-2,few,TRBV7-9,TGTGCCAGCAGAGCTACAGGATTGTATGGTGGCTACACCTTC,CASRATGLYGGYTF
NA,TRBJ1-3,few,TRBV7-9,TGTGCCAGCAGCTCACCCCAGTTCTCTGGAAACACCATATATTTT,CASSSPQFSGNTIYF
NA,TRBJ1-2,few,TRBV6-2/TRBV6-3,TGTGCCAGCCGACAGAGCTATGGCTACACCTTC,CASRQSYGYTF
NA,TRBJ2-3,NA,TRBV7-8,TGTGCCAGCAGCTTAGCTACAGCGGCCACCAACACAGATACGCAGTATTTT,CASSLATAATNTDTQYF
NA,TRBJ2-1,few,TRBV7-9,TGTGCCAGCAGCTACTCAGTTGGGAGGTACAATGAGCAGTTCTTC,CASSYSVGRYNEQFF
NA,TRBJ2-7,few,TRBV6-1,TGTGCCAGCAGTGAAGTGGTTCTGAGAGTACTCCGCGGTTACGAGCAGTACTTC,CASSEVVLRVLRGYEQYF
NA,TRBJ2-3,few,TRBV7-8,TGTGCCAGCACCGTGGGGGGGCAAGCAGATACGCAGTATTTT,CASTVGGQADTQYF
TRBD1,TRBJ2-7,NA,TRBV14,TGTGCCAGCAGCCAAGCGACAGGGTGGAACGAGCAGTACTTC,CASSQATGWNEQYF
TRBD2,TRBJ2-2,many,TRBV7-8,TGTGCCAGCAGCCCTAAGCGGGGGGGCTTAATGCCCGGGGAGCTGTTTTTT,CASSPKRGGLMPGELFF
NA,TRBJ2-7,NA,TRBV12-3/TRBV12-4,TGTGCCAGTGGGACGTTCGAGCAGTACTTC,CASGTFEQYF
TRBD2,TRBJ2-1,few,TRBV12-3/TRBV12-4,TGTGCCAGCAGCCCTACTAGCGGGGGCAATGAGCAGTTCTTC,CASSPTSGGNEQFF
TRBD1,TRBJ1-2,few,TRBV27,TGTGCCAGCAGTTTGACTAGGACAGGGAATGGCTACACCTTC,CASSLTRTGNGYTF
NA,TRBJ2-7,NA,TRBV7-2,TGTGCCAGCAGCAACCCCGGGAGCTCCTACGAGCAGTACTTC,CASSNPGSSYEQYF
NA,TRBJ2-7,NA,TRBV28,TGTGCCAGCAGTACCCCGACAGGTGCCACGGTACCCGAGTACTTC,CASSTPTGATVPEYF
NA,TRBJ2-5,few,TRBV6-1,TGTGCCAGCAGCCCCGTCCGGGAGACCCAGTACTTC,CASSPVRETQYF
NA,TRBJ2-7,NA,TRBV7-9,TGTGCCAGCAGCCGGGGATCCATGCGCGAGCAGTACTTC,CASSRGSMREQYF
NA,TRBJ1-5,NA,TRBV27,TGTGCCAGCAGTTTACAGGGCACTAGCAATCAGCCCCAGCATTTT,CASSLQGTSNQPQHF
TRBD1,TRBJ1-2,NA,TRBV27,TGTGCCAGCAGCCAATCCGGGACAGGCTTCTATGGCTACACCTTC,CASSQSGTGFYGYTF
NA,TRBJ2-7,NA,TRBV30,TGTGCCTGGATGACCCCGTCCAGGGATTACGAGCAGTACTTC,CAWMTPSRDYEQYF
NA,TRBJ2-5,NA,TRBV7-6,TGTGCCAGCAGCCCGGAACGTCAAGAGACCCAGTACTTC,CASSPERQETQYF
NA,TRBJ1-4,NA,TRBV7-6,TGTGCCAGCAGCTTAGCCTGGGGGACGGATGCAACTAATGAAAAACTGTTTTTT,CASSLAWGTDATNEKLFF
NA,TRBJ2-3,NA,TRBV12-3/TRBV12-4,TGTGCCACCGGAAGCCGGGACACACACACAGATACGCAGTATTTT,CATGSRDTHTDTQYF